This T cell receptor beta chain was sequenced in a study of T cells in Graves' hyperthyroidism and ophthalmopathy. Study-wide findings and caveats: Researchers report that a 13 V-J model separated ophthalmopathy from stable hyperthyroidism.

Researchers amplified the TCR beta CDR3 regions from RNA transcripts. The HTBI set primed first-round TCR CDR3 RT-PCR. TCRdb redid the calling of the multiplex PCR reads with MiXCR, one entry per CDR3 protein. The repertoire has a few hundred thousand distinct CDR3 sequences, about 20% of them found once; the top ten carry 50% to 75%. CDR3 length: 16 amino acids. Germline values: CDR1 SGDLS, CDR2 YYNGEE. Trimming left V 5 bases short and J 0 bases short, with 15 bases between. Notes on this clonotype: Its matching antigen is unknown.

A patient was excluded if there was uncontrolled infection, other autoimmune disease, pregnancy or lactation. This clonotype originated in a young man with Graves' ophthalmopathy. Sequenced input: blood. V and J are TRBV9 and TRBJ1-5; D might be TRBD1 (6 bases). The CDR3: CASSLGTPYSNQPQHF. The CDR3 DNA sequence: TGTGCCAGCAGTCTGGGGACACCCTATAGCAATCAGCCCCAGCATTTT. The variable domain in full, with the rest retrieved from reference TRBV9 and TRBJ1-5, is DSGVTQTPKHLITATGQRVTLRCSPRSGDLSVYWYQQSLDQGLQFLIQYYNGEERAKGNILERFSAQQFPDLHSELNLSSLELGDSALYFCASSLGTPYSNQPQHFGDGTRLSIL.